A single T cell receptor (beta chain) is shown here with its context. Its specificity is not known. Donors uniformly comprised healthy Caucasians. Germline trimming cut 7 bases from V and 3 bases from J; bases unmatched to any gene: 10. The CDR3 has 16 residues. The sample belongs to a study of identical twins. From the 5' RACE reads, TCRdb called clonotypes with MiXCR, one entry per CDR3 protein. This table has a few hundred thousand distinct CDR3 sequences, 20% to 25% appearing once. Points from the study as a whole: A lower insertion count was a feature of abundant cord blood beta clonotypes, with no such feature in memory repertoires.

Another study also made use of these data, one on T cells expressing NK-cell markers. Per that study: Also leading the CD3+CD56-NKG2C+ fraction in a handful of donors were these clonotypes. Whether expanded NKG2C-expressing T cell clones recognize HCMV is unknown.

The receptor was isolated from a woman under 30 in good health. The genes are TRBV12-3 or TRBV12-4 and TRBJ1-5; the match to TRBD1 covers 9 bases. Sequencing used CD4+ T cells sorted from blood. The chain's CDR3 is CASTSPGQGNNQPQHF. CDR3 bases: TGTGCCAGCACTTCACCGGGACAGGGAAACAATCAGCCCCAGCATTTT.